This T cell receptor (beta chain) was recovered during a study of CD8 T cells in Susac syndrome. TEMRA cells underwent FACS enrichment and CD8+ and CD4+ T cells underwent negative isolation. Study-wide results and limits: In its TCR sequencing and HLA analysis, the study acknowledged that the number of individuals was relatively small. Expansion of clones was not seen in the CD4+ T cell repertoires of Susac syndrome.

When the RNA was reverse transcribed, random hexamers were used with an input of about 0.45 to 1 ug. TCRdb analysed the immunoSEQ multiplex PCR reads with MiXCR anew, one entry per CDR3 protein. This repertoire shows hundreds of thousands of distinct CDR3 sequences, about 94% found once; its top ten account for approximately 0.15%. As regards this clonotype: Its antigen remains unidentified.

Germline loops: CDR1 SGDLS, CDR2 YYNGEE. The CDR3 length is 15 residues. V shed 1 base and J shed 8 bases, with 13 bases lying between them. This chain uses TRBV9 with TRBJ1-6; a possible D gene is TRBD1 (5 bases). The sequencing sample was made of CD4+ T cells from PBMCs. This TCR derives from a human donor with Susac syndrome. The CDR3 region is CASSVTGVGDSPLHF. CDR3 DNA: TGTGCCAGCAGCGTAACGGGGGTGGGGGATTCACCCCTCCACTTT.